The next 21 T cell receptor beta chains were all read from a single sample in a study of T cell responses to AZD1222 COVID-19 vaccine. The repertoire was sequenced with immunoSEQ multiplex PCR; TCRdb's copy has only in-frame clones and lacks some. The table has around 110,000 clones, 92% seen once. This specimen consisted of peripheral blood, obtained 28 days after the second AZD1222 dose. These receptors were obtained from an adult who received the AZD1222 COVID-19 vaccine.

The rearrangement joins TRBV27 to TRBJ2-1; 9 bases align to TRBD2. After removal of 7 bases from V and 4 bases from J, the junction contained 11 bases not matched to a gene. This CDR3 is 16 amino acids long. Germline V gene data show CDR1 as MNHEY and CDR2 as SMNVEV (reference sequence). The CDR3 sequence is CASNPSSGRNYNEQFF. CDR3 coding DNA: TGTGCCAGCAACCCCTCAAGCGGGAGGAATTACAATGAGCAGTTCTTC.

This chain uses TRBV24-1 with TRBJ2-7; D not resolved. The ends were cut back, 5 bases at V and 0 bases at J, with 10 bases in the middle. Germline CDR1 is KGHDR and CDR2 is SFDVKD. The CDR3 has 14 amino acids. The chain's CDR3 is CATSGAGRSYEQYF. In DNA form, the CDR3 reads TGTGCCACCAGTGGGGCAGGTCGCTCCTACGAGCAGTACTTC.

The chain is built from TRBV28 and TRBJ1-6, with a weak D call TRBD1 (6 bases). Between the trimmed V and J ends, which lost 6 bases and 14 bases, there was a span of 20 bases. The CDR3 runs to 14 residues. The germline V gene has CDR1 MDHEN and CDR2 SYDVKM. The CDR3 region has the DNA TGTGCCAGCAGGACACAGGGATCTCTCATCTCCCTCCACTTT. Translated: CASRTQGSLISLHF.

The chain uses TRBV6-5 and TRBJ1-2; D is unclear. This CDR3 has 13 amino acids. V lost 4 bases to trimming and J lost 6 bases, with 12 bases between them. In germline, CDR1 is MNHEY, CDR2 SVGAGI. The CDR3 bases are TGTGCCAGCAGTTCCAGGACGGTTAATGGCTACACCTTC. It yields the protein CASSSRTVNGYTF.

V gene TRBV5-1 combines with J gene TRBJ2-2; 10 nucleotides match TRBD1. V shed 3 bases and J 5 bases; nucleotides not matched to a gene: 4. This CDR3 contains 15 residues. The germline gives CDR1 SGHRS, CDR2 YFSETQ. The CDR3 nucleotides are TGCGCCAGCAGCTACCGGGACAGGGGTACCGGGGAGCTGTTTTTT. Translation: CASSYRDRGTGELFF.

The chain is built from TRBV7-3 and TRBJ2-3, with D unclear. CDR3 length: 15 amino acids. Per the germline V gene, CDR1 is SGHTA and CDR2 is FQGTGA. V lost 3 bases, J lost 2 bases, and 12 bases lay in between. The DNA for the CDR3 is TGTGCCAGCAGCTTCCTACCAACCAACACAGATACGCAGTATTTT. It yields the protein CASSFLPTNTDTQYF.

The CDR3: CASCEGIEQFF. Here the CDR3 DNA reads TGTGCCAGCTGTGAAGGGATTGAGCAGTTCTTC. The V and J genes are TRBV18 and TRBJ2-1; D call uncertain. The CDR3 runs to 11 residues. The germline V gene encodes CDR1 KGHSH and CDR2 LQKENI. V was cut by 7 bases and J by 9 bases, with 10 bases left in between.

The chain couples TRBV25-1 to TRBJ2-2, with D perhaps assigned TRBD1 or TRBD2 (6 bases each). The germline CDR1 and CDR2 sequences are MGHDK and SYGVNS. Trimming took off 3 bases at V and 6 bases at J, with 11 bases between the two ends. This CDR3 contains 14 residues. CDR3 protein: CASSEVGGPGELFF. CDR3 nucleotide sequence: TGTGCCAGCAGTGAGGTGGGGGGCCCCGGGGAGCTGTTTTTT.

The V and J genes are TRBV7-9 and TRBJ2-7; a possible D gene is TRBD1 (6 bases). Germline V lookup: CDR1 SEHNR, CDR2 FQNEAQ (reference sequence). V lost 1 base to trimming and J lost 3 bases, with 13 bases between them. CDR3 length equals 15 residues. CDR3 sequence: CASSLGGPGSYEQYF. For the CDR3, the DNA is TGTGCCAGCAGCTTAGGGGGGCCGGGGAGCTACGAGCAGTACTTC.

The chain couples TRBV5-1 to TRBJ1-5, with TRBD1 matching over 7 bases. The V gene end was trimmed by 4 bases and the J gene end by 0 bases; junction bases not matched to a gene: 4. This CDR3 contains 15 residues. Germline V gene data show CDR1 as SGHRS and CDR2 as YFSETQ. The CDR3 is CASSPGQYSNQPQHF. The DNA for the CDR3 is TGCGCCAGCAGCCCGGGACAGTATAGCAATCAGCCCCAGCATTTT.

The rearrangement joins TRBV29-1 to TRBJ2-1; either TRBD1 or TRBD2 may supply D (7 bases each). V dropped 3 bases and J dropped 5 bases, with 20 bases sitting between them. Germline lookup yields CDR1 SQVTM and CDR2 ANQGSEA. The CDR3 spans 16 residues. In DNA form, the CDR3 reads TGCAGCGTTGAGCGTGGATGGCAGGGGGGGGACAATGAGCAGTTCTTC. It is translated as CSVERGWQGGDNEQFF.

The rearrangement joins TRBV6-5 to TRBJ1-1; 7 nucleotides line up with TRBD1. The V gene end was trimmed by 4 bases and the J gene end by 3 bases; junction bases not matched to a gene: 5. This CDR3 has 14 amino acids. Germline CDR1 reads MNHEY; CDR2 reads SVGAGI. The CDR3 reads CASSSPQGYTEAFF. The CDR3 coding sequence is TGTGCCAGCAGTTCCCCACAGGGGTACACTGAAGCTTTCTTT.

This sequence joins TRBV6-5 and TRBJ2-2; D might be TRBD1 (5 bases). This CDR3 is built from 15 residues. V lost 5 bases, J lost 6 bases, and 16 bases lay in between. Germline assignment: CDR1 MNHEY and CDR2 SVGAGI. The CDR3 region has the DNA TGTGCCAGCAGTCCACAGGAAGGATCCGCCGGGGAGCTGTTTTTT. As protein: CASSPQEGSAGELFF.

J is TRBJ2-7 and V is TRBV28; D unresolved. CDR3 length equals 12 residues. The V gene's germline CDR1 is MDHEN and CDR2 SYDVKM. Trimming removed 1 base from V and 4 bases from J, with 5 bases in between. The CDR3 loop reads CASSLLSYEQYF. The CDR3 DNA reads as TGTGCCAGCAGTTTATTATCGTACGAGCAGTACTTC.

The chain recombines TRBV3-1 (or the pseudogene TRBV3-2) with TRBJ1-2; 7 bases agree with TRBD1. J gave up 4 bases and V 5 bases, and 4 bases lay outside the gene matches. This CDR3 is built from 13 residues. Per the germline V gene, CDR1 is LGHDT and CDR2 is YNNKEL (reference sequence). The CDR3 sequence: CASSSGGSYGYTF. The CDR3 DNA follows: TGTGCCAGCAGCTCAGGGGGAAGCTATGGCTACACCTTC.

This chain uses TRBV28 with TRBJ1-5; D remains unclear. Per germline, CDR1 MDHEN and CDR2 SYDVKM. This CDR3 comprises 14 residues. V was pared by 4 bases and J by 6 bases, with 13 bases between. CDR3 region: CASSWGEVSQPQHF. The CDR3 DNA follows: TGTGCCAGCAGTTGGGGAGAGGTCAGTCAGCCCCAGCATTTT.

The chain is built from TRBV28 and TRBJ1-1, with TRBD1 as a possible D gene (6 bases). This CDR3 comprises 15 residues. V was trimmed by 2 bases and J by 1 base, leaving 11 bases between them. The germline gives CDR1 MDHEN, CDR2 SYDVKM. DNA of the CDR3: TGTGCCAGCAGTTTAACGGACAGATGGAACACTGAAGCTTTCTTT. Translation: CASSLTDRWNTEAFF.

The chain is built from TRBV5-1 and TRBJ2-7, with TRBD1 as a possible D gene (6 bases). Between the trimmed V and J ends, which lost 6 bases and 2 bases, there was a span of 15 bases. Germline V CDR1 and CDR2: SGHRS, YFSETQ. CDR3 length: 14 amino acids. In DNA form, the CDR3 reads TGCGCCAGCAAACAACAGGGCGGGCCCTACGAGCAGTACTTC. This sequence encodes CASKQQGGPYEQYF. Complete variable domain (other parts from reference TRBV5-1 and TRBJ2-7): KAGVTQTPRYLIKTRGQQVTLSCSPISGHRSVSWYQQTPGQGLQFLFEYFSETQRNKGNFPGRFSGRQFSNSRSEMNVSTLELGDSALYLCASKQQGGPYEQYFGPGTRLTVT.

This clone is a singleton in its sample. The CDR3 reads CAWSGSNTEAFF. The DNA for the CDR3 is TGTGCCTGGAGTGGCTCGAACACTGAAGCTTTCTTT. The chain joins TRBV30 to TRBJ1-1; D gene ambiguous. CDR1 GTSNPN and CDR2 SVGIG come from the germline V gene (reference sequence). Trimming took 1 base from V and 1 from J, leaving 4 bases between them. CDR3 length: 12 amino acids.

This rearrangement joins TRBV28 to TRBJ1-4; D gene uncertain. The CDR3 runs to 16 residues. CDR1 and CDR2 (germline): MDHEN, SYDVKM. Trimming took 1 base from V and 6 from J, leaving 15 bases between them. The CDR3 region is CASSLFPGQNHEKLFF. CDR3 in DNA: TGTGCCAGCAGTTTATTCCCCGGCCAGAATCATGAAAAACTGTTTTTT.

This chain joins TRBV6-5 and TRBJ2-2, with 9 bases that match TRBD2. J lost 8 bases, V lost 1 base, and 5 bases had no gene match. This CDR3 has 15 amino acids. Germline values: CDR1 MNHEY, CDR2 SVGAGI. The CDR3 reads CASSYFSGRGGELFF. The DNA of the CDR3 is TGTGCCAGCAGTTACTTTAGCGGGAGAGGGGGGGAGCTGTTTTTT.